This T cell receptor (beta chain) was profiled in a study of T cells in Graves' hyperthyroidism and ophthalmopathy. The CDR3 regions of TCR beta were amplified from RNA transcripts. Researchers ran a first-round RT-PCR on the TCR CDR3 using the HTBI primer set. TCRdb used MiXCR to reprocess the multiplex PCR reads, holding one entry per CDR3 protein. Of under 750,000 distinct CDR3 sequences listed, around 19% are singletons. The CDR3 length is 16 residues. J was trimmed by 5 bases and V by 7 bases; bases with no gene match: 14. The V gene's germline CDR1 is MGHDK and CDR2 SYGVNS. The sequencing sample was made of blood. The chain links TRBV25-1 to TRBJ2-5; TRBD2 agrees at 9 bases. The receptor was derived from a woman aged 45-65 years with Graves' hyperthyroidism that later progressed to Graves' ophthalmopathy. CDR3 nucleotide sequence: TGTGCCAGCACTCGGGCGGCTAGCGGGGAAGCGGAGACCCAGTACTTC. Protein sequence: CASTRAASGEAETQYF. Full variable domain (rest looked up from reference TRBV25-1 and TRBJ2-5): EADIYQTPRYLVIGTGKKITLECSQTMGHDKMYWYQQDPGMELHLIHYSYGVNSTEKGDLSSESTVSRIRTEHFPLTLESARPSHTSQYLCASTRAASGEAETQYFGPGTRLLVL.